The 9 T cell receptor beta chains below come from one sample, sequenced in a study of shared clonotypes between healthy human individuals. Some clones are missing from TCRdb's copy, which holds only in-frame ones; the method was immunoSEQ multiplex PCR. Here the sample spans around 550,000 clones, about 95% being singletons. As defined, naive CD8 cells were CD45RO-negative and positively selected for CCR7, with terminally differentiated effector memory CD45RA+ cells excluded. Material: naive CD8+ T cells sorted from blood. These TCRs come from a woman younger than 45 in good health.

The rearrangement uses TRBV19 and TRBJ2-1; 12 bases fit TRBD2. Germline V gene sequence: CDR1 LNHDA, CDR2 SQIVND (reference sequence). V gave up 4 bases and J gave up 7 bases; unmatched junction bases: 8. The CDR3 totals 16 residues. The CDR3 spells CASSKRLAGVKNEQFF. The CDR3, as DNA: TGTGCCAGTAGTAAACGACTAGCGGGAGTGAAAAATGAGCAGTTCTTC.

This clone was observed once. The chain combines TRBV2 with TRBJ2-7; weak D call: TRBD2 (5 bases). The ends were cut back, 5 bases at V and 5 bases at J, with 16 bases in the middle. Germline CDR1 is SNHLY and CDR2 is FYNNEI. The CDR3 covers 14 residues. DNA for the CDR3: TGTGCCAGCAGTTCGAAGAGGGATAGGGACGAGCAGTACTTC. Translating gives CASSSKRDRDEQYF.

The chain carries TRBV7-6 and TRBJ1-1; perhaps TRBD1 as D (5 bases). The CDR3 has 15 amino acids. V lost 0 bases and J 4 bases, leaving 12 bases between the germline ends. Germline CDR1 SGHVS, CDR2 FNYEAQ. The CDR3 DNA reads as TGTGCCAGCAGCTTAGCTAAAGGGGCGGCCACTGAAGCTTTCTTT. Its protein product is CASSLAKGAATEAFF.

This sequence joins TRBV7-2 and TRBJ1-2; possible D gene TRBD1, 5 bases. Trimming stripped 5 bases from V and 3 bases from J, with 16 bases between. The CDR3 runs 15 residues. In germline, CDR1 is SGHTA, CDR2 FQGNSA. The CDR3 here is CASSIRTSSYYGYTF. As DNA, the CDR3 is TGTGCCAGCAGCATTAGGACAAGCTCCTACTATGGCTACACCTTC.

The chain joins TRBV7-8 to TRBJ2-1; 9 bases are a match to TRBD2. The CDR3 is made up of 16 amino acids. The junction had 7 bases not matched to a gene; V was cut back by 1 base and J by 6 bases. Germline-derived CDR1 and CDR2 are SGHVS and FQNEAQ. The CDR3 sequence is CASSLGAGGPINEQFF. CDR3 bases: TGTGCCAGCAGCTTAGGGGCGGGAGGGCCGATCAATGAGCAGTTCTTC. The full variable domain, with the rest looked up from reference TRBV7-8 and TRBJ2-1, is GAGVSQSPRYKVAKRGQDVALRCDPISGHVSLFWYQQALGQGPEFLTYFQNEAQLDKSGLPSDRFFAERPEGSVSTLKIQRTQQEDSAVYLCASSLGAGGPINEQFFGPGTRLTVL.

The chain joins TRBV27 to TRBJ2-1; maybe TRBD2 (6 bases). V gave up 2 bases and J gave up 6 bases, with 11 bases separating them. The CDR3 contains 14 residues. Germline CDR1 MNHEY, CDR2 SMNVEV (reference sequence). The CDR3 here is CASSLGAGINEQFF. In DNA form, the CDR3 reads TGTGCCAGCAGTTTAGGCGCGGGGATCAATGAGCAGTTCTTC.

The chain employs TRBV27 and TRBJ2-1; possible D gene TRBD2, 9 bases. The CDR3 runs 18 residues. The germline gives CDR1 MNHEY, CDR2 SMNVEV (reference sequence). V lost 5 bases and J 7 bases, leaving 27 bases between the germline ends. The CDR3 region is CASSPPPGGGRAVNEQFF. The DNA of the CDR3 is TGTGCCAGCAGTCCCCCCCCAGGGGGCGGGAGGGCCGTTAATGAGCAGTTCTTC.

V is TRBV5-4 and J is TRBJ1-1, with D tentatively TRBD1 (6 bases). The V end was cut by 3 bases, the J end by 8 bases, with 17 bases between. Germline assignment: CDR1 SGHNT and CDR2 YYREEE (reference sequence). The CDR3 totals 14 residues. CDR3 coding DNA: TGTGCCAGCAGCTCCTTGGACAGTCGAGTAGAAGCTTTCTTT. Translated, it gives CASSSLDSRVEAFF.

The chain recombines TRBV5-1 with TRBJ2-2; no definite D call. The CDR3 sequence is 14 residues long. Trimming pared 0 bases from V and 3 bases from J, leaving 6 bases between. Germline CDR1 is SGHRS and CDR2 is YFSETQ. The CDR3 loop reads CASSLETDTGELFF. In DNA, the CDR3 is TGCGCCAGCAGCTTGGAGACCGACACCGGGGAGCTGTTTTTT.